This entry is about one TCR beta chain. Ten or more counts support this clonotype. Its antigen specificity is not known. No clone much larger than this one lies a single base away; base qualities are absent. The sample is drawn from a study of Graves' ophthalmopathy and Graves' hyperthyroidism listed by TCRdb under 2018. Turning to the overall study: Peripheral blood was collected at initial diagnosis, before any treatment. To tell Graves' ophthalmopathy apart from Graves' hyperthyroidism, and to predict which patients would progress to ophthalmopathy, the study relied on TCR beta repertoire signatures. In total, 135 blood samples were TCR-sequenced: around 42 ophthalmopathy, 80 or so hyperthyroidism and roughly 17 hyperthyroidism-to-ophthalmopathy patients. To explore V-J signatures that separate ophthalmopathy from hyperthyroidism, a discovery set of about a hundred patients was enrolled, consisting of roughly 45 with ophthalmopathy and approximately 57 with stable hyperthyroidism. An independent validation cohort comprised roughly 20 hyperthyroidism patients and some 16 patients who later progressed from hyperthyroidism to ophthalmopathy. T-cell repertoires of thyroid tissue and blood were compared in more than five hyperthyroidism patients. Once sampling was done, hyperthyroidism patients were given methimazole at a starting dose of 30 mg daily, while ophthalmopathy patients were given high-dose intravenous methylprednisolone. The roughly 91 discovery patients were randomly divided into training and test sets at a 7:3 ratio. Broad study findings and their caveats: No statistical method was used to set the sample size in advance, and the investigators knew which group each participant was assigned to. In cross-validation, the 13-signature model distinguished ophthalmopathy from stable hyperthyroidism with around 90% sensitivity and 81% to 82% specificity, while in the test set the corresponding values were 80% and 75%. Most of the expanded thyroid clonotypes with a frequency above 0.001 were also detected in blood, and it was suggested that the thyroid immune response may be reflected by blood repertoires. In validation, the model predicted ophthalmopathy progression with 55% to 71% sensitivity and 72.22% specificity; eleven to twelve predicted patients were CT-confirmed with GO in a median of 6.5 months.

TCR beta CDR3 regions were amplified from RNA transcripts for repertoire sequencing. A first-round RT-PCR used HTBI primers with the Qiagen OneStep RT-PCR kit, followed by a second-round multiplex PCR, size selection and purification. Libraries were sequenced paired-end with 100 bp reads on an Illumina HiSeq2000. The authors' pipeline ran thus. SOAPnuke was used to process the reads, removing any read that contained adapters or uncalled bases, had a mean Phred below 15, or lacked an exact match to the constant primer or identifier. COPE v1.2.5 was used to merge high-quality paired reads. Each unique nucleotide sequence was defined as a clonotype, and clonotypes were aligned to IMGT TRB V, D and J references with MiTCR v1.1. The analysis was limited to V-J combinations with a frequency above 0.0001, which together covered just over 98% of the repertoires. A TCR clonal expansion and chaos score per V-J combination was defined as the ratio of F50 clonal expansion to chaos observed in the TCRdist matrix. Welch's t-statistics and random forest were used to reduce features to 10 to 15 V-J combinations, which were fed into a naive Bayes classifier. The Morisita-Horn index was used to measure how similar the thyroid and blood repertoires were. TCRdb reran the public reads through fastp at Q25 and MiXCR, keeping productive beta chains. CDR3 protein duplicates are merged, each entry listing the most common genes and DNA. These V and J calls rely on TCRdb rather than the paper's analysis. Counted in this sample were some 520,000 distinct CDR3 sequences; around 14% of them appeared once. About 9.4% of the sample is taken by the ten largest.

Patients with ophthalmopathy had moderately to severely active disease, with a Clinical Activity Score of 3 or more, a NOSPECS grade of 4 or more, and a disease duration of less than 3 months. Patients were excluded if they had other autoimmune diseases, uncontrolled infections, pregnancy or lactation. Clinical symptoms, serum thyroxine, TRAb, thyroid ultrasound and orbital computed tomography were used for diagnosis. PBMCs were isolated from more than 9 ml of fresh peripheral blood by Ficoll-Paque density gradient centrifugation. Trizol reagent was used to extract the total RNA, and its quality was then checked on an Agilent 2100 Bioanalyzer. Including the terminal cysteine and phenylalanine, the CDR3 comprises 12 residues. The read is trimmed to its CDR3 DNA, 36 bases read in frame from base 1. V is trimmed back by 8 bases and J by 8 bases, and the junction contains 3 bases that no gene match accounts for.

The sequence joins TRBV12-3 or TRBV12-4 to TRBJ1-6; TRBD1 matches 7 bases in the middle. This clonotype was obtained from a woman between 25 and 40 years old with Graves' ophthalmopathy. Donor details come from another sample of the same person, matched by shared clones. Sequencing was done on a sample of blood. The DNA sequence is TGTGCCAGCGAGGGGGCGGATTCACCCCTCCACTTT. This yields the protein CASEGADSPLHF.